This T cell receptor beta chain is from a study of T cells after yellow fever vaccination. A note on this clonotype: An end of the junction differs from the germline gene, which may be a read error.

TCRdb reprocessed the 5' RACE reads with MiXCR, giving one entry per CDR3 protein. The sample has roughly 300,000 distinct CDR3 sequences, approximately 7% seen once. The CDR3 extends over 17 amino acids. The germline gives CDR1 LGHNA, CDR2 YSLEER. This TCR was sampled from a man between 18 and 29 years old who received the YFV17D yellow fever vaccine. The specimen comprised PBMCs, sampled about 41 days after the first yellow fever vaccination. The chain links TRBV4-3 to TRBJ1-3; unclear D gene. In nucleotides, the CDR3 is TGCGCCAGCAGCCAATCGCGGGGAGGGTTGTCTGGAAGCACCATATATTTT. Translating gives CASSQSRGGLSGSTIYF.